A selection of T cell receptor beta chains follows, all from one sample in a study of T-cell reconstitution after alpha-beta-depleted transplantation in children. TCRdb independently ran MiXCR on the PCR reads; one entry per CDR3 protein. The sample lists some 490,000 distinct CDR3 sequences, around an eighth occurring once. The source was PBMCs from the stem cell graft donor, collected from the stem cell graft. The source of these receptors is a human donor who donated a stem cell graft to a child with combined immunodeficiency. The conserved cysteine and the conserved F or W are not part of the CDR3 here. Fields, in order: V gene, clone size, CDR3 protein. Size tells how often a clone was seen (once, few, many) or the class of an expanded clone, and some rows leave it out.

>TRBV6-5|NA
ASSYSRGGRTDTQY
>TRBV12-5|many
ASGFYPFETSDLDEQF
>TRBV5-1|many
ASSLGGAGYT
>TRBV20-1|many
SARDWSRGLTDTQY
>TRBV29-1|many
SIYRGSGATNEKLF
>TRBV2|NA
ASKRQGEETQY
>TRBV2|many
ASSNRNNEQF
>TRBV6-2/TRBV6-3|NA
ASSYSLAGATYEQY
>TRBV3-1|few
ASSQGLAGSRAWTQY
>TRBV27|NA
ASILPGQGGNQPQH
>TRBV7-2|NA
ASSSRPQGWNEQF
>TRBV7-6|NA
ASSLSGGPSYGYT
>TRBV5-1|NA
ASSYDGTGYQETQY
>TRBV27|many
ASSGTSFYGEQF
>TRBV7-2|NA
ASSLMGVSTEAF
>TRBV7-9|few
ASSSDRSGRRTGELF
>TRBV28|many
ASSTMTGGWEPQH
>TRBV12-3/TRBV12-4|many
ASSSRVEITEAF
>TRBV9|NA
ASSVAGAGETQY
>TRBV25-1|many
ASSLHQETQY
>TRBV20-1|many
SARLAVSYEQY
>TRBV20-1|NA
SARDDRGRYQETQY
>TRBV5-6|few
ASSLGWADEQY
>TRBV15|many
ATRLAGADTQY
>TRBV12-3/TRBV12-4|NA
ASSSGQGVDEQF
>TRBV7-9|NA
ASSFPGTAYEQY
>TRBV5-5|few
ASSLDRGRASYEQY
>TRBV20-1|many
SGRTSGSYEQY
>TRBV7-3|many
ASSLAPGTKAF
>TRBV12-3/TRBV12-4|few
ASSLSLGQGEDGYT
>TRBV11-2|NA
ASSWSGGGWQYTYEQY
>TRBV15|many
ATSRTRTVQETQY
>TRBV5-1|NA
ASSLGVRQGGYGYT
>TRBV10-3|few
AISQDGEGTEAF
>TRBV27|many
ASSLNLQSYEQY
>TRBV30|NA
AWRKGLAVSTDTQY
>TRBV7-2|few
ASSLDREPDTQY
>TRBV7-3|few
ASSISLRDTQY
>TRBV24-1|NA
ATSAIGPSDTQY
>TRBV29-1|many
SVTVSYEQY
>TRBV4-3|NA
ASSQEGSAYAYEQY
>TRBV29-1|once
SVEDFEGSTNTGELF
>TRBV10-3|NA
AIERTSGGTSTDTQY
>TRBV6-1|NA
ASSEAGGRFNTGELF